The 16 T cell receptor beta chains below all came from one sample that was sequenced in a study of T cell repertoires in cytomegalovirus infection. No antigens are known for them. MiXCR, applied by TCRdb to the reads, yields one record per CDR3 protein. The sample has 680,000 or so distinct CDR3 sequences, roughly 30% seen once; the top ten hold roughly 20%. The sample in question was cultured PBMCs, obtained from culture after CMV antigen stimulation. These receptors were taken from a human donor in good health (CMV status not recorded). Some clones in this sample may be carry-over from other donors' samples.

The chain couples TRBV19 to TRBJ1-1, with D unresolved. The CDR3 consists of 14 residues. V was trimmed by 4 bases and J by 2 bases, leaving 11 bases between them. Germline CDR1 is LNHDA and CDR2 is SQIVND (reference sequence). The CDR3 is CASSTHRTNTEAFF. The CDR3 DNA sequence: TGTGCCAGTAGTACCCACAGAACCAACACTGAAGCTTTCTTT. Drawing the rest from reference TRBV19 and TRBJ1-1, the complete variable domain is DGGITQSPKYLFRKEGQNVTLSCEQNLNHDAMYWYRQDPGQGLRLIYYSQIVNDFQKGDIAEGYSVSREKKESFPLTVTSAQKNPTAFYLCASSTHRTNTEAFFGQGTRLTVV.

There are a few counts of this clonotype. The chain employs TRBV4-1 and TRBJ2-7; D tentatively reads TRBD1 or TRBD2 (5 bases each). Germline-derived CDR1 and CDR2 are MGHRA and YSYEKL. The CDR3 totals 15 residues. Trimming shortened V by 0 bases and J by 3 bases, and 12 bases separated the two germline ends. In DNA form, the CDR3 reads TGCGCCAGCAGCCAAGATTGGGGGACGGACTACGAGCAGTACTTC. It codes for CASSQDWGTDYEQYF.

The CDR3 here is CASSRALGGGFTDTQYF. CDR3 bases: TGTGCCAGCAGCCGGGCCCTGGGTGGCGGGTTCACAGATACGCAGTATTTT. The rearrangement links TRBV27 to TRBJ2-3, with D tentatively TRBD2 (5 bases). V was trimmed by 6 bases and J by 2 bases, leaving 21 bases between them. The V gene's germline CDR1 is MNHEY and CDR2 SMNVEV (reference sequence). The CDR3 length is 17 residues.

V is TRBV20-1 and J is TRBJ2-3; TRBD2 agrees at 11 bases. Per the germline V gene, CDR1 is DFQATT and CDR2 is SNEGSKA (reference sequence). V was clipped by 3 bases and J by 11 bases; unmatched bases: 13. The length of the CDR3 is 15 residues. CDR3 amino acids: CSARSRLAGSHRQYF. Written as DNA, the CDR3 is TGCAGTGCTAGGAGCCGACTAGCGGGATCCCACCGGCAGTATTTT.

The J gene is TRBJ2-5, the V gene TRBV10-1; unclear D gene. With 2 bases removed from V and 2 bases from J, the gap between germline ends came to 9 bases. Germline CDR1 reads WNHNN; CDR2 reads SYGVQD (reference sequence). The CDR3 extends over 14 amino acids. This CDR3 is CASSEGLTQETQYF. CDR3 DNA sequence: TGCGCCAGCAGTGAGGGCCTCACACAAGAGACCCAGTACTTC.

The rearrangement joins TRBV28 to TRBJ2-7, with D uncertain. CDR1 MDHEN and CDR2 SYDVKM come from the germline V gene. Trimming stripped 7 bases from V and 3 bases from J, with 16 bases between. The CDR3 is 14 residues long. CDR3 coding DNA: TGTGCCAGCAAGACCGCCAGACCCTTCTACGAGCAGTACTTC. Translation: CASKTARPFYEQYF.

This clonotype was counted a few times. CDR3 loop: CASSLSGQGSRQPQHF. The CDR3 nucleotides read TGTGCCAGCAGTTTATCGGGACAGGGTAGCAGGCAGCCCCAGCATTTT. V usage is TRBV12-3 or TRBV12-4 and J usage is TRBJ1-5, with TRBD1 matching over 9 bases. The V and J ends lost 2 bases and 7 bases, in that order; junction bases with no gene match: 9. The CDR3 contains 16 residues.

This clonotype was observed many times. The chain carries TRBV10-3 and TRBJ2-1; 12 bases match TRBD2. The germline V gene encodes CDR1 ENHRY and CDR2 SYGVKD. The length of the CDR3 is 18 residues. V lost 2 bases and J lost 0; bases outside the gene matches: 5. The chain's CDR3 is CAISEGLAGNSSYNEQFF. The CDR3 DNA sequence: TGTGCCATCAGTGAGGGACTAGCGGGAAACTCCTCCTACAATGAGCAGTTCTTC.

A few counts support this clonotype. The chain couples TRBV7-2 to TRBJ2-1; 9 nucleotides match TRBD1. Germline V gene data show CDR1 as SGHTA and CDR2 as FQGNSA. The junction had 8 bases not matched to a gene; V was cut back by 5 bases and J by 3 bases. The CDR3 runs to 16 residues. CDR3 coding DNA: TGTGCCAGCAGCATGGGGGGGACAGGGTACTACAATGAGCAGTTCTTC. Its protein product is CASSMGGTGYYNEQFF.

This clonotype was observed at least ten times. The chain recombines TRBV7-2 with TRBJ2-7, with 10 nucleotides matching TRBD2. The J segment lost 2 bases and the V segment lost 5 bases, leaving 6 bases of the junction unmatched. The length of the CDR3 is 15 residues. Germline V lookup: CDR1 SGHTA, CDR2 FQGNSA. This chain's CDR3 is CASSLIAGGAYEQYF. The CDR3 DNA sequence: TGTGCCAGCAGCCTCATAGCGGGAGGAGCCTACGAGCAGTACTTC.

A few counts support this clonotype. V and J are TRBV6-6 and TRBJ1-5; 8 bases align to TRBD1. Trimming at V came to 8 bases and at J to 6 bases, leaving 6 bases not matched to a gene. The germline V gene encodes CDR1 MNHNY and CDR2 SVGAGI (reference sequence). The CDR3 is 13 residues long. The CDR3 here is CASGGQEGQPQHF. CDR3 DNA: TGTGCCAGCGGGGGACAGGAAGGTCAGCCCCAGCATTTT.

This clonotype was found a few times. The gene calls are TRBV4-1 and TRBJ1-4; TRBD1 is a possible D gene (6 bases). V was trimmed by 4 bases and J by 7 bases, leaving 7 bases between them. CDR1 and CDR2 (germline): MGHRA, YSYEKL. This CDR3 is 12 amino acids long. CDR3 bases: TGCGCCAGCAGCCGGGACACTGAAAAACTGTTTTTT. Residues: CASSRDTEKLFF.

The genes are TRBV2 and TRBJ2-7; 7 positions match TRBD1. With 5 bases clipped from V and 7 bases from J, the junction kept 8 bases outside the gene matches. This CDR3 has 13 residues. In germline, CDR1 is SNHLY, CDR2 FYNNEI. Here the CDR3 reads CASSSQGSREQYF. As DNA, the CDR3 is TGTGCCAGCAGTTCACAGGGGAGTAGGGAGCAGTACTTC.

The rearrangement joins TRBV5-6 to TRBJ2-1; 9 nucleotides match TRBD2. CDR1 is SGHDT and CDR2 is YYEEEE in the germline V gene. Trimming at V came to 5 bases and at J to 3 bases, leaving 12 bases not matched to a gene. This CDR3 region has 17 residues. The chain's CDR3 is CASSTGGIAGVYNEQFF. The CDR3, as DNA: TGTGCCAGCAGTACCGGGGGGATAGCGGGGGTCTACAATGAGCAGTTCTTC.

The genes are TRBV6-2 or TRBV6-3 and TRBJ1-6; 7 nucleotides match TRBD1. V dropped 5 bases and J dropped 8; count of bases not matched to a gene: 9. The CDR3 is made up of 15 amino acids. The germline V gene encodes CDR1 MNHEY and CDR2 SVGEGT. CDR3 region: CASSGTGAQDSPLHF. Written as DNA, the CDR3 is TGTGCCAGCAGTGGAACAGGGGCGCAGGATTCACCCCTCCACTTT.

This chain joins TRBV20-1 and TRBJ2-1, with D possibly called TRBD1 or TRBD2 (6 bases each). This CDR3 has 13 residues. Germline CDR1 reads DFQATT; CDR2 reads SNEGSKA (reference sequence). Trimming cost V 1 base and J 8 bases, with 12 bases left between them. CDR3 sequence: CSARGVGGDEQFF. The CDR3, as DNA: TGCAGTGCTAGAGGGGTCGGGGGCGATGAGCAGTTCTTC.